The rows below give T cell receptor beta chains drawn from one sample of a study of T cell changes during pregnancy in multiple sclerosis. The table came from immunoSEQ multiplex PCR; TCRdb's copy has only in-frame clones and leaves some out. The sample has tens of thousands of clones, 86% seen once. The sample was CD4+ T cells from peripheral blood mononuclear cells, taken in the first trimester of pregnancy. Receptors originate from a female donor in good health, enrolled as a control in a pregnancy study. Each CDR3 is given with its conserved first and last residue. D genes are given only for firm matches. Where a row states a size, it is once, few, many or the class of an expanded clone; other rows omit it.

clone_size,v_call,d_call,j_call,cdr3_aa,cdr3_nt
once,TRBV19,TRBD1,TRBJ1-2,CASSPGTGWTNYGYTF,TGTGCCAGTAGTCCGGGGACAGGGTGGACTAACTATGGCTACACCTTC
-,TRBV2,TRBD2,TRBJ2-3,CAGSGSGTDTQYF,TGTGCCGGAAGCGGGAGTGGCACAGATACGCAGTATTTT
-,TRBV19,-,TRBJ2-7,CASSIRERDEQYF,TGTGCCAGTAGTATTAGGGAGCGCGACGAGCAGTACTTC
-,TRBV29-1,TRBD1,TRBJ1-2,CSVGGAGGSYGYTF,TGCAGCGTTGGTGGGGCAGGGGGCAGCTATGGCTACACCTTC
-,TRBV5-1,-,TRBJ2-7,CASSPGQTLSYEQYF,TGCGCCAGCAGCCCTGGACAGACCCTCTCCTACGAGCAGTACTTC
-,TRBV9,TRBD1,TRBJ1-1,CASSVTGLNTEAFF,TGTGCCAGCAGCGTGACAGGGCTGAACACTGAAGCTTTCTTT
-,TRBV29-1,-,TRBJ2-1,CSVGLNNEQFF,TGCAGCGTTGGACTTAACAATGAGCAGTTCTTC
-,TRBV7-2,-,TRBJ2-1,CASSFWGPNEQFF,TGTGCCAGCAGCTTCTGGGGGCCCAATGAGCAGTTCTTC
few,TRBV7-3,-,TRBJ1-1,CASSLVGGDTEAFF,TGTGCCAGCAGCTTAGTAGGAGGGGACACTGAAGCTTTCTTT
-,TRBV4-3,TRBD2,TRBJ2-3,CASSLRSGGADTQYF,TGCGCCAGCAGCCTCCGAAGCGGGGGGGCAGATACGCAGTATTTT
-,TRBV6-1,TRBD1,TRBJ2-7,CASSGDRGNEQYF,TGTGCCAGCAGTGGGGACAGGGGAAACGAGCAGTACTTC
-,TRBV28,-,TRBJ1-1,CASSSFWANTEAFF,TGTGCCAGCAGCTCATTTTGGGCCAACACTGAAGCTTTCTTT
-,TRBV27,-,TRBJ1-2,CASSLLGGALGYTF,TGTGCCAGCAGTTTACTGGGAGGGGCCCTCGGCTACACCTTC
-,TRBV18,TRBD2,TRBJ2-7,CASSPVQAGGSYEQYF,TGTGCCAGCTCACCGGTGCAAGCGGGGGGATCCTACGAGCAGTACTTC
-,TRBV19,TRBD1,TRBJ2-6,CASSTGDSGANVLTF,TGTGCCAGTTCGACAGGGGACTCTGGGGCCAACGTCCTGACTTTC
-,TRBV11-1,TRBD1,TRBJ2-2,CASSRLTGNANTGELFF,TGTGCCAGCAGCCGCTTGACAGGGAACGCGAACACCGGGGAGCTGTTTTTT
-,TRBV28,-,TRBJ1-5,CASSLRFQGSNQPQHF,TGTGCCAGCAGTTTGCGATTTCAGGGCAGTAATCAGCCCCAGCATTTT
-,TRBV11-1,-,TRBJ1-1,CASSQGFKSSAFF,TGTGCCAGCAGCCAGGGGTTTAAGTCTTCGGCTTTCTTT
once,TRBV19,TRBD1,TRBJ2-7,CASSMGQSAYEQYF,TGTGCCAGTAGTATGGGACAGTCCGCCTACGAGCAGTACTTC
-,TRBV6-6,TRBD1,TRBJ1-5,CASRRDRASNQPQHF,TGTGCCAGCAGGAGGGACAGGGCCAGCAATCAGCCCCAGCATTTT
-,TRBV5-6,TRBD1,TRBJ2-6,CASSPWTGFISGANVLTF,TGTGCCAGCAGCCCCTGGACAGGGTTCATCTCTGGGGCCAACGTCCTGACTTTC
-,TRBV11-2,TRBD1,TRBJ1-5,CASSSGQYSNQPQHF,TGTGCCAGCAGCTCGGGACAGTATAGCAATCAGCCCCAGCATTTT
-,TRBV4-3,TRBD1,TRBJ1-2,CASSQPGQSAGYTF,TGCGCCAGCAGCCAACCGGGACAGAGCGCTGGCTACACCTTC
-,TRBV15,-,TRBJ2-5,CATSRGGDIGGETQYF,TGTGCCACCAGCAGAGGGGGGGACATCGGGGGGGAGACCCAGTACTTC
-,TRBV9,-,TRBJ1-1,CASSVEQGGTEAFF,TGTGCCAGCAGCGTAGAACAGGGAGGGACTGAAGCTTTCTTT
-,TRBV5-1,-,TRBJ2-7,CASSPLDSTSYEQYF,TGCGCCAGCAGCCCCTTGGACAGCACCTCCTACGAGCAGTACTTC
-,TRBV5-6,TRBD1,TRBJ1-6,CASSLGQGVGSPLHF,TGTGCCAGCAGCTTGGGCCAGGGGGTAGGTTCACCCCTCCACTTT
-,TRBV29-1,-,TRBJ2-5,CSVETGQETQYF,TGCAGCGTGGAAACCGGCCAAGAGACCCAGTACTTC
once,TRBV21-1,-,TRBJ2-1,CASSKGRQVEDNEQFF,TGTGCCAGCAGCAAAGGTAGGCAGGTCGAAGACAATGAGCAGTTCTTC
-,TRBV5-1,TRBD2,TRBJ2-5,CASSYASGRDQETQYF,TGCGCCAGCAGCTACGCAAGCGGGAGGGATCAAGAGACCCAGTACTTC
-,TRBV28,-,TRBJ1-5,CASSSPGRGNQPQHF,TGTGCCAGCAGTTCCCCGGGCAGGGGCAATCAGCCCCAGCATTTT
-,TRBV29-1,-,TRBJ2-6,CSVPNWANVLTF,TGCAGCGTTCCTAATTGGGCCAACGTCCTGACTTTC
once,TRBV9,-,TRBJ2-2,CASSVARSGELFF,TGTGCCAGCAGCGTAGCTAGGTCCGGGGAGCTGTTTTTT
few,TRBV5-1,TRBD2,TRBJ2-6,CASSLGGGPGANVLTF,TGCGCCAGCAGCTTGGGGGGGGGTCCTGGGGCCAACGTCCTGACTTTC
-,TRBV29-1,-,TRBJ1-1,CSVQQGSTEAFF,TGCAGCGTCCAACAGGGAAGCACTGAAGCTTTCTTT
-,TRBV7-2,-,TRBJ2-1,CASSSEGTALHNEQFF,TGTGCCAGCAGCTCAGAGGGCACTGCCCTCCACAATGAGCAGTTCTTC
-,TRBV10-3,TRBD2,TRBJ2-7,CAISESVGGAGYGQYF,TGTGCCATCAGTGAGTCCGTCGGGGGAGCGGGGTATGGGCAGTACTTC
-,TRBV7-2,TRBD2,TRBJ2-1,CASSTSLAGHLRFF,TGTGCCAGCAGCACCTCACTAGCGGGGCACTTACGGTTCTTC
-,TRBV27,-,TRBJ1-1,CASSLITGSTEAFF,TGTGCCAGCAGTTTAATTACAGGGAGCACTGAAGCTTTCTTT
-,TRBV10-1,TRBD2,TRBJ2-1,CASSFTSSGRANEQFF,TGCGCCAGCAGTTTCACTTCTAGCGGGAGGGCCAATGAGCAGTTCTTC
few,TRBV19,-,TRBJ1-3,CASSTGSSGNTIYF,TGTGCCAGTAGTACTGGCAGCTCTGGAAACACCATATATTTT